These 28 T cell receptor beta chains were sequenced from one sample in a study of blood T cell repertoires in COVID-19. Some clones are missing from TCRdb's copy, which holds only in-frame ones; the method was immunoSEQ multiplex PCR. The profile shows 99,000 or so clones, 70% to 90% of them singletons. Sequences were obtained from peripheral blood. The receptors come from a man in his fifties or sixties with COVID-19, enrolled during active disease.

V and J are TRBV9 and TRBJ2-5; weak D call: TRBD2 (6 bases). CDR3 length: 14 amino acids. In germline, CDR1 is SGDLS, CDR2 YYNGEE. V lost 0 bases, J lost 1 base, and 7 bases lay in between. CDR3 sequence: CASSVASAQETQYF. The CDR3 DNA follows: TGTGCCAGCAGCGTAGCTAGCGCCCAAGAGACCCAGTACTTC.

The chain links TRBV12-3 or TRBV12-4 to TRBJ2-7; D might be TRBD2 (5 bases). V lost 0 bases and J lost 6, with 9 bases in between. This CDR3 spans 13 amino acids. The CDR3 loop reads CASSLADSSEQYF. The CDR3 nucleotides read TGTGCCAGCAGTTTAGCGGACTCTTCCGAGCAGTACTTC.

This chain links TRBV30 with TRBJ2-3; 9 nucleotides align to TRBD1. The V segment lost 0 bases and the J segment 3 bases; nucleotides outside the gene matches: 7. Germline-derived CDR1 and CDR2 are GTSNPN and SVGIG (reference sequence). This CDR3 contains 16 residues. CDR3 residues: CAWSVEDRGSTDTQYF. For the CDR3, the DNA is TGTGCCTGGAGTGTAGAGGACAGGGGTTCAACAGATACGCAGTATTTT.

The genes are TRBV19 and TRBJ1-1, with D tentatively TRBD1 (6 bases). Per the germline V gene, CDR1 is LNHDA and CDR2 is SQIVND (reference sequence). Trimming removed 4 bases from V and 2 bases from J, with 8 bases in between. This CDR3 comprises 13 residues. This CDR3 reads CASSRTVNTEAFF. The CDR3 region has the DNA TGTGCCAGTAGTAGGACAGTAAACACTGAAGCTTTCTTT.

V is TRBV25-1 and J is TRBJ2-2, with D maybe TRBD2 (5 bases). CDR3 length: 15 residues. Germline CDR1 and CDR2: MGHDK and SYGVNS. Trimming shortened V by 1 base and J by 5 bases, and 11 bases separated the two germline ends. The CDR3 bases are TGTGCCAGCAGTGAATGGCTTGGCGGGACCGGGGAGCTGTTTTTT. Translating it yields CASSEWLGGTGELFF.

CDR3 in amino acids: CASIGETQYF. The CDR3 DNA reads TGTGCCAGCATCGGGGAGACCCAGTACTTC. V usage is TRBV25-1 and J usage is TRBJ2-5, with D hard to call. Deletions cut 7 bases from V and 5 bases from J, with 5 bases between. Germline-derived CDR1 and CDR2 are MGHDK and SYGVNS. The CDR3 has 10 residues. Variable domain in full (rest from reference TRBV25-1 and TRBJ2-5): EADIYQTPRYLVIGTGKKITLECSQTMGHDKMYWYQQDPGMELHLIHYSYGVNSTEKGDLSSESTVSRIRTEHFPLTLESARPSHTSQYLCASIGETQYFGPGTRLLVL.

The chain has TRBV28 and TRBJ1-2; D not resolved. Trimming removed 2 bases from V and 6 bases from J, with 10 bases in between. Germline loops: CDR1 MDHEN, CDR2 SYDVKM. The CDR3 is 13 amino acids. The CDR3 protein is CASSLPGFDGYTF. The CDR3 nucleotides are TGTGCCAGCAGTTTACCGGGTTTCGATGGCTACACCTTC.

The J gene is TRBJ1-6, the V gene TRBV11-2, with D perhaps TRBD1 (6 bases). This CDR3 has 15 residues. The ends were cut back, 5 bases at V and 9 bases at J, with 17 bases in the middle. Germline V gene data show CDR1 as SGHAT and CDR2 as FQNNGV. DNA for the CDR3: TGTGCCAGCAGCCCAATACAGGGTTTAGGTTCACCCCTCCACTTT. Translated: CASSPIQGLGSPLHF.

The genes are TRBV7-8 and TRBJ1-5; the D is unclear. The V gene lost 3 bases and the J gene lost 6 bases, with 18 bases spanning the gap. Germline lookup yields CDR1 SGHVS and CDR2 FQNEAQ. This CDR3 region has 16 residues. CDR3 coding DNA: TGTGCCAGCAGCTTTGGTCGAGGGAGTTTGGGTCAGCCCCAGCATTTT. It yields the protein CASSFGRGSLGQPQHF.

There are a few counts of this clone. The chain uses TRBV5-1 and TRBJ1-1; D may be TRBD1 (5 bases). V was cut by 3 bases and J by 4 bases, with 13 bases left in between. The CDR3 spans 14 residues. In germline, CDR1 is SGHRS, CDR2 YFSETQ. The CDR3 region has the DNA TGCGCCAGCAGCTCCCCGGCCGGGGGCACTGAAGCTTTCTTT. The encoded protein is CASSSPAGGTEAFF.

The chain recombines TRBV5-1 with TRBJ1-6; 8 bases are a match to TRBD1. With 1 base clipped from V and 5 bases from J, the junction kept 2 bases outside the gene matches. The V gene's germline CDR1 is SGHRS and CDR2 YFSETQ. The CDR3 has 15 amino acids. The CDR3 nucleotides are TGCGCCAGCAGCTTGTCACAGGGGGATAATTCACCCCTCCACTTT. As protein: CASSLSQGDNSPLHF.

The gene calls are TRBV13 and TRBJ2-7; possibly TRBD1 for D (5 bases). V lost 0 bases and J 12 bases, leaving 12 bases between the germline ends. CDR1 is PRHDT and CDR2 is FYEKMQ in the germline V gene (reference sequence). CDR3 length: 12 amino acids. CDR3: CASSLGGRDWYF. In DNA form, the CDR3 reads TGTGCCAGCAGCTTAGGTGGCAGGGATTGGTACTTC.

The chain is built from TRBV5-1 and TRBJ2-2, with 7 bases that match TRBD1. The CDR3 covers 16 residues. CDR1 is SGHRS and CDR2 is YFSETQ in the germline V gene. J gave up 2 bases and V 5 bases, and 9 bases lay outside the gene matches. The chain's CDR3 is CASRTGLRENTGELFF. CDR3 nucleotide sequence: TGCGCCAGCAGGACAGGGTTGAGGGAAAACACCGGGGAGCTGTTTTTT.

This clone was recorded a few times. V usage is TRBV11-1 and J usage is TRBJ2-6; D remains ambiguous. Trimming stripped 0 bases from V and 0 bases from J, with 3 bases between. CDR3 length equals 15 residues. Germline CDR1 and CDR2: SGHAT and FQDESV (reference sequence). The CDR3 here is CASSLAYSGANVLTF. The CDR3 nucleotides are TGTGCCAGCAGCTTAGCCTACTCTGGGGCCAACGTCCTGACTTTC.

In its sample, this clone was seen once. The V and J genes are TRBV28 and TRBJ2-7, with TRBD2 matching 9 bases. With V trimmed by 4 bases and J by 1 base, 11 bases remained unmatched. The CDR3 runs to 17 residues. CDR1 and CDR2 (germline): MDHEN, SYDVKM. This chain's CDR3 is CASSSVAGGRESYEQYF. CDR3 DNA sequence: TGTGCCAGCAGTTCAGTTGCGGGGGGGCGAGAATCCTACGAGCAGTACTTC. The complete variable domain, with remaining parts taken from reference TRBV28 and TRBJ2-7, reads DVKVTQSSRYLVKRTGEKVFLECVQDMDHENMFWYRQDPGLGLRLIYFSYDVKMKEKGDIPEGYSVSREKKERFSLILESASTNQTSMYLCASSSVAGGRESYEQYFGPGTRLTVT.

V and J are TRBV2 and TRBJ2-5; D may be TRBD1 (6 bases). Per germline, CDR1 SNHLY and CDR2 FYNNEI. Trimming removed 0 bases at V and 4 bases at J, with 6 bases between. CDR3 length equals 13 residues. Here the CDR3 DNA reads TGTGCCAGCAGTGAAGCCAGGGGAGAGACCCAGTACTTC. It encodes CASSEARGETQYF.

J is TRBJ1-5 and V is TRBV5-5; D remains ambiguous. The CDR3 covers 16 residues. Germline V gene data show CDR1 as SGHKS and CDR2 as YYEKEE (reference sequence). Trimming pared 2 bases from V and 4 bases from J, leaving 16 bases between. The CDR3 DNA reads TGTGCCAGCAGCTTTAGCCCAGCCTCGAGGAATCAGCCCCAGCATTTT. Translating it yields CASSFSPASRNQPQHF.

The CDR3: CASSPHKRVNSPLHF. Here the CDR3 DNA reads TGTGCCAGCAGCCCTCATAAGCGGGTTAATTCACCCCTCCACTTT. The chain has TRBV9 and TRBJ1-6, with D uncertain. In germline, CDR1 is SGDLS, CDR2 YYNGEE. The CDR3 has 15 amino acids. Trimming took 4 bases from V and 6 from J, leaving 14 bases between them.

The genes are TRBV3-1 (or the pseudogene TRBV3-2) and TRBJ1-4; 7 bases match TRBD1. V lost 3 bases and J lost 0; bases outside the gene matches: 4. From germline, CDR1 is LGHDT and CDR2 YNNKEL (reference sequence). CDR3 size: 16 residues. The CDR3 protein is CASSQYRGATNEKLFF. As DNA, the CDR3 is TGTGCCAGCAGCCAGTACAGGGGCGCAACTAATGAAAAACTGTTTTTT.

The chain employs TRBV19 and TRBJ2-1; maybe TRBD1 (5 bases). Germline loops: CDR1 LNHDA, CDR2 SQIVND (reference sequence). The V end lost 2 bases, the J end lost 3 bases, and 5 bases lay between the germline ends. The CDR3 spans 13 residues. CDR3 bases: TGTGCCAGTAGTATAAGGGGCTACAATGAGCAGTTCTTC. Its protein is CASSIRGYNEQFF.

CDR3 DNA sequence: TGTGCTAGTGGTTTGGTACCCCATTTTGTGGGGCAGGGGGAAAAACTGTTTTTT. As protein: CASGLVPHFVGQGEKLFF. The chain joins TRBV12-5 to TRBJ1-4; TRBD1 is a possible D gene (6 bases). CDR3 length: 18 residues. Per the germline V gene, CDR1 is LGHNT and CDR2 is FRNRAP. The V gene lost 0 bases and the J gene lost 8 bases, with 22 bases spanning the gap.

The chain couples TRBV5-8 to TRBJ1-6, with 10 bases lining up with TRBD1. V lost 4 bases to trimming and J lost 11 bases; unmatched junction nucleotides: 6. CDR3 length equals 14 residues. The germline V gene encodes CDR1 SGHTS and CDR2 YDEGEE. CDR3 DNA sequence: TGTGCCAGCAGCCCGAGGGACAGGGGCGCACCCCTCCACTTT. Protein sequence: CASSPRDRGAPLHF.

The J gene is TRBJ1-2, the V gene TRBV30; 12 bases are shared with TRBD1. With V trimmed by 4 bases and J by 5 bases, 14 bases remained unmatched. Germline CDR1 GTSNPN, CDR2 SVGIG (reference sequence). The CDR3 loop spans 17 amino acids. The chain's CDR3 is CAWIKIGDRGRYYGYTF. The CDR3 DNA reads as TGTGCCTGGATCAAGATCGGGGACAGGGGGCGTTATTATGGCTACACCTTC.

The rearrangement links TRBV28 to TRBJ1-1; D might be TRBD1 (5 bases). Germline CDR1 is MDHEN and CDR2 is SYDVKM. Trimming left V 3 bases short and J 7 bases short, with 15 bases between. The CDR3 is 14 residues long. CDR3 region: CASSLVQGKSEAFF. The CDR3 DNA sequence: TGTGCCAGCAGTTTGGTCCAGGGAAAAAGTGAAGCTTTCTTT.

The rearrangement joins TRBV30 to TRBJ2-7, with a possible D match to TRBD1 (6 bases). V was trimmed by 3 bases and J by 3 bases, leaving 12 bases between them. In germline, CDR1 is GTSNPN, CDR2 SVGIG (reference sequence). The CDR3 extends over 13 amino acids. For the CDR3, the DNA is TGTGCCTGGAGCCAGGGGAATTTCTACGAGCAGTACTTC. Its translation: CAWSQGNFYEQYF.

The chain combines TRBV27 with TRBJ2-2; the match to TRBD2 covers 7 bases. V lost 3 bases and J lost 4; bases outside the gene matches: 8. CDR3 size: 16 residues. Germline V gives CDR1 MNHEY, CDR2 SMNVEV (reference sequence). DNA for the CDR3: TGTGCCAGCAGTTTTGGGGGGGGTGCGGTCACCGGGGAGCTGTTTTTT. Translating gives CASSFGGGAVTGELFF.

The rearrangement joins TRBV4-2 to TRBJ1-5; a weak D match, TRBD1 (5 bases). This CDR3 region has 14 residues. The germline gives CDR1 LGHNA, CDR2 YNFKEQ. Trimming removed 1 base at V and 7 bases at J, with 11 bases between. CDR3: CASSQVQGGQPQHF. Written as DNA, the CDR3 is TGTGCCAGCAGCCAAGTCCAGGGTGGACAGCCCCAGCATTTT.

This chain's CDR3 is CASSQLRVSPLHF. The CDR3 region has the DNA TGTGCCAGCAGCCAATTGCGGGTTTCACCCCTCCACTTT. The chain is built from TRBV14 and TRBJ1-6; D is uncertain. Per germline, CDR1 SGHDN and CDR2 FVKESK. The V gene lost 2 bases and the J gene lost 9 bases, with 8 bases spanning the gap. The CDR3 consists of 13 residues.